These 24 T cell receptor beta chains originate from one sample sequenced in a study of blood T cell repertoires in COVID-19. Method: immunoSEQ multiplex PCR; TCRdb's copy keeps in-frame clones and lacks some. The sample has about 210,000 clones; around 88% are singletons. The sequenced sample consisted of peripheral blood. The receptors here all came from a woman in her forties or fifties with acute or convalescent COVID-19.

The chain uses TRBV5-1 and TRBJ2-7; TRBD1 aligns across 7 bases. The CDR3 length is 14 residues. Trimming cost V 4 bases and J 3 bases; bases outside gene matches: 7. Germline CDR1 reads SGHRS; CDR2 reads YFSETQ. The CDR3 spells CASSPGQTNYEQYF. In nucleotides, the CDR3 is TGCGCCAGCAGCCCGGGACAGACCAACTACGAGCAGTACTTC.

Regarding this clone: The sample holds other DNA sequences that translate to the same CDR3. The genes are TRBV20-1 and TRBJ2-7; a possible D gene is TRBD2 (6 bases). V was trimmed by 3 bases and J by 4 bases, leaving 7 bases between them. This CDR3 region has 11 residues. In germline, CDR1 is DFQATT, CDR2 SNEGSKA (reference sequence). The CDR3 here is CSARGGYEQYF. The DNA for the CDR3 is TGCAGTGCTAGGGGGGGTTACGAGCAGTACTTC.

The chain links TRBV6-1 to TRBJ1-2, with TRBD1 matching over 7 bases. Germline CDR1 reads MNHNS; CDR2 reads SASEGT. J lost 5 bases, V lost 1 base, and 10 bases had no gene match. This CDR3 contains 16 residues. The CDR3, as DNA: TGTGCCAGCAGTGAAGGGACAGGATCACTCCTTTATGGCTACACCTTC. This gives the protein CASSEGTGSLLYGYTF.

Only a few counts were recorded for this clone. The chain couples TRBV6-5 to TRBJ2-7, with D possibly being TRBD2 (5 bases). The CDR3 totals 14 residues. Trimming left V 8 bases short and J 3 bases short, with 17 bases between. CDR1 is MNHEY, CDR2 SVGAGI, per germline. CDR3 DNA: TGTGCCAGCGGGAGACGGGGATTAGGCTACGAGCAGTACTTC. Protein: CASGRRGLGYEQYF.

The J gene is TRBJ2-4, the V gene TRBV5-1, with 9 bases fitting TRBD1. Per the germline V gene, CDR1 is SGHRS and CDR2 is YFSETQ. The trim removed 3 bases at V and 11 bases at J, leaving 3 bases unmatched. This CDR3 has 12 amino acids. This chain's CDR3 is CASSWGQGVQYF. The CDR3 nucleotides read TGCGCCAGCAGCTGGGGACAGGGAGTTCAGTACTTC.

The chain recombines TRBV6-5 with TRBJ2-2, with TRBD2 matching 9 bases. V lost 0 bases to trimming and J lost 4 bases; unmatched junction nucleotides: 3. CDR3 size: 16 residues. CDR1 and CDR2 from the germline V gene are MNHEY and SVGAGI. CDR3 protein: CASSYSGTSRTGELFF. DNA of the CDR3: TGTGCCAGCAGTTACTCCGGGACTAGCCGCACCGGGGAGCTGTTTTTT.

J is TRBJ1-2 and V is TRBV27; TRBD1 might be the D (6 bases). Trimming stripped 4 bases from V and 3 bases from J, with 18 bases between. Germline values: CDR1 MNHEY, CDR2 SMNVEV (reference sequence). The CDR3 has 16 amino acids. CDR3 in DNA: TGTGCCAGCAGTTCCCTAACAGGGATTAGGTACTATGGCTACACCTTC. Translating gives CASSSLTGIRYYGYTF.

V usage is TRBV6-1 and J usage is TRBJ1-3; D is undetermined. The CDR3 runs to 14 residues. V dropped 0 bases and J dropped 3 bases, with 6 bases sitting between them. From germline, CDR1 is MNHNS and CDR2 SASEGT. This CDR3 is CASSEARFGNTIYF. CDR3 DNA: TGTGCCAGCAGTGAAGCCAGGTTTGGAAACACCATATATTTT.

The CDR3 bases are TGTGCCAGCAGCTTCCCTAGCGGGAGGGCCTCCTACGAGCAGTACTTC. Protein product: CASSFPSGRASYEQYF. This chain uses TRBV5-6 with TRBJ2-7; 12 bases map to TRBD2. The CDR3 is made up of 16 amino acids. The V gene's germline CDR1 is SGHDT and CDR2 YYEEEE. The V gene end was trimmed by 2 bases and the J gene end by 0 bases; junction bases not matched to a gene: 3.

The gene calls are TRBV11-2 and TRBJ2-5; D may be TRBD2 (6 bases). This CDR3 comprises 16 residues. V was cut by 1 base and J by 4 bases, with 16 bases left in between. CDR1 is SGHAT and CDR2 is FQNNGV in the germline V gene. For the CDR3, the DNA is TGTGCCAGCAGCTTAGGATCTCTCCGGGACTTAGAGACCCAGTACTTC. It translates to CASSLGSLRDLETQYF.

The CDR3: CASSPPSGAYEQYF. The CDR3 region has the DNA TGCGCCAGCAGTCCTCCCAGCGGAGCCTACGAGCAGTACTTC. This chain uses TRBV5-1 with TRBJ2-7, with D maybe TRBD2 (5 bases). CDR3 length equals 14 residues. Between the trimmed V and J ends, which lost 5 bases and 2 bases, there was a span of 14 bases. Germline V gene sequence: CDR1 SGHRS, CDR2 YFSETQ.

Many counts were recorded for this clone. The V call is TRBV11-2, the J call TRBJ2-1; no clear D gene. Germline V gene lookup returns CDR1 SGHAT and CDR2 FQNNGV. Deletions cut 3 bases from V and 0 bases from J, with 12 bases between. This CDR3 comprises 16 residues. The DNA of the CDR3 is TGTGCCAGCAGCTTCCCCGGGTTAGCCTCCTACAATGAGCAGTTCTTC. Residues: CASSFPGLASYNEQFF.

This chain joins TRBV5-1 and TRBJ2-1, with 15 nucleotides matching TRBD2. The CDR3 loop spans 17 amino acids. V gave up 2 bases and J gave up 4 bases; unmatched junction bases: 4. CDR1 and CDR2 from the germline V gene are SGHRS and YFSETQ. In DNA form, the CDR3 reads TGCGCCAGCAGCTTCGGACTAGCGGGAGGGTGGTACAATGAGCAGTTCTTC. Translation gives CASSFGLAGGWYNEQFF.

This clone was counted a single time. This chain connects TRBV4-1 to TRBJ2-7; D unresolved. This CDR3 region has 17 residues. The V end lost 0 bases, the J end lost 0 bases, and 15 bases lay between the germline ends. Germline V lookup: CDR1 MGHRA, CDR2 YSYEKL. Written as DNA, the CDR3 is TGCGCCAGCAGCCAAGATGGAGTTGCGGATAGCTCCTACGAGCAGTACTTC. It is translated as CASSQDGVADSSYEQYF.

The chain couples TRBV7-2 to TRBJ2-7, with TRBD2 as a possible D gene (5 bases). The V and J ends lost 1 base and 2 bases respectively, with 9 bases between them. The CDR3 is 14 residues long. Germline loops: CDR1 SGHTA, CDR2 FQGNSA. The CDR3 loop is CASSLVLGAYEQYF. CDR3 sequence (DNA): TGTGCCAGCAGCTTAGTTCTCGGGGCCTACGAGCAGTACTTC.

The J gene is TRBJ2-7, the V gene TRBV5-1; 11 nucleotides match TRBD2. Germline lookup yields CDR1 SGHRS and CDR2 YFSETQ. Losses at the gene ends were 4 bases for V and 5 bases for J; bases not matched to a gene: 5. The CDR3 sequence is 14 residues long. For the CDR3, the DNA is TGCGCCAGCAGCCCGACTAGCGGGATCCACGAGCAGTACTTC. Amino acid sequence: CASSPTSGIHEQYF.

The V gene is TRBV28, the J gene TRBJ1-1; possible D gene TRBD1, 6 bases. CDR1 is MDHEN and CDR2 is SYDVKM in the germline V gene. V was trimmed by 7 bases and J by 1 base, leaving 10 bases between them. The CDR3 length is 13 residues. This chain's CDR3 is CASTGTTNTEAFF. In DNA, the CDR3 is TGTGCCAGCACTGGGACAACGAACACTGAAGCTTTCTTT. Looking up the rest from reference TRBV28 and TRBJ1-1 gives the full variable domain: DVKVTQSSRYLVKRTGEKVFLECVQDMDHENMFWYRQDPGLGLRLIYFSYDVKMKEKGDIPEGYSVSREKKERFSLILESASTNQTSMYLCASTGTTNTEAFFGQGTRLTVV.

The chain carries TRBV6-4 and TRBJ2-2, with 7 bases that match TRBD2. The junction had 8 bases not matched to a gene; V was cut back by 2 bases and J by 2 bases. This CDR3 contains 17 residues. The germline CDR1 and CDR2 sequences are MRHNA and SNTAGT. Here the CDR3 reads CASSDGPAGRNTGELFF. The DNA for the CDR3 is TGTGCCAGCAGTGACGGCCCAGCGGGAAGAAACACCGGGGAGCTGTTTTTT.

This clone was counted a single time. The CDR3 here is CASSPGQLRGYTF. CDR3 nucleotide sequence: TGTGCCAGCAGTCCGGGACAGCTACGAGGCTACACCTTC. The chain recombines TRBV12-3 or TRBV12-4 with TRBJ1-2; 7 bases align to TRBD1. V was clipped by 5 bases and J by 8 bases; unmatched bases: 8. This CDR3 is built from 13 residues.

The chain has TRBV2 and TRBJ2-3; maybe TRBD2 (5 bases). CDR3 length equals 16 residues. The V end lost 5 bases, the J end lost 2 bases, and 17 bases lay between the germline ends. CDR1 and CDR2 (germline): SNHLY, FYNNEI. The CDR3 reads CASSRPRERPTDTQYF. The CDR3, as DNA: TGTGCCAGCAGTAGACCGAGGGAGCGGCCCACAGATACGCAGTATTTT.

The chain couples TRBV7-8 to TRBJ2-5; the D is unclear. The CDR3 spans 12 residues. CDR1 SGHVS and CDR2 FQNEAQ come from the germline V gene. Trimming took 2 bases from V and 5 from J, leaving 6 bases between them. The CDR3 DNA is TGTGCCAGCAGCTTATTACGGGAGACCCAGTACTTC. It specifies CASSLLRETQYF. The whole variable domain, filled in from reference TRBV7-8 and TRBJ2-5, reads GAGVSQSPRYKVAKRGQDVALRCDPISGHVSLFWYQQALGQGPEFLTYFQNEAQLDKSGLPSDRFFAERPEGSVSTLKIQRTQQEDSAVYLCASSLLRETQYFGPGTRLLVL.

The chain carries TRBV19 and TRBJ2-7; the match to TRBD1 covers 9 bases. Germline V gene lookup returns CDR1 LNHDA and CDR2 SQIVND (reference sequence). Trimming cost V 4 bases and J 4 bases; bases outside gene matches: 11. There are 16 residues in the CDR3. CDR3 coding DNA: TGTGCCAGTAGTACAGGGCCCGGGACAGGGAATTACGAGCAGTACTTC. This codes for CASSTGPGTGNYEQYF.

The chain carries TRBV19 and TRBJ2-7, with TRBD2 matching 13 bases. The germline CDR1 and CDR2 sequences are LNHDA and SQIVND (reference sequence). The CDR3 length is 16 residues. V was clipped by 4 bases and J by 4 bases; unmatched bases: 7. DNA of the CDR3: TGTGCCAGTAGTAGAGGGACTAGCGGGAATAATTACGAGCAGTACTTC. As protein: CASSRGTSGNNYEQYF. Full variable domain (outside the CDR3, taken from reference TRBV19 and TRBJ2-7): DGGITQSPKYLFRKEGQNVTLSCEQNLNHDAMYWYRQDPGQGLRLIYYSQIVNDFQKGDIAEGYSVSREKKESFPLTVTSAQKNPTAFYLCASSRGTSGNNYEQYFGPGTRLTVT.

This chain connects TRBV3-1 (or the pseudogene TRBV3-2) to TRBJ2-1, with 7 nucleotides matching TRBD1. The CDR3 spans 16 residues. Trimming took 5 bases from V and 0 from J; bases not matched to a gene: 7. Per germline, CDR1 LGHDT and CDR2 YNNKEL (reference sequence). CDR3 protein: CASSGTAWSSYNEQFF. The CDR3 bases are TGTGCCAGCAGCGGGACAGCCTGGAGCTCCTACAATGAGCAGTTCTTC.